This T cell receptor beta chain was sequenced during a study of cytomegalovirus exposure and HLA in healthy donors. Study-wide findings and caveats: It was confirmed in vitro that a few of the CMV-associated chains were specific for CMV antigens. It was reportedly the case that the classifier diagnosed cytomegalovirus status with high specificity and sensitivity.

The method was immunoSEQ multiplex PCR; TCRdb's version includes in-frame clones alone and lacks a portion of them. The table records a few hundred thousand clones, 90% of them present only once. A note on this clone: Its cognate antigen is unknown.

The TCR sequence derives from a woman aged 25 to 39 in good health and CMV-seronegative. Input material: PBMCs.

This CDR3 reads CASLDRRQETQYF. In nucleotides, the CDR3 is TGTGCCAGCTTAGACAGGAGGCAAGAGACCCAGTACTTC. The chain couples TRBV11-2 to TRBJ2-5; the D gene is possibly TRBD1 (6 bases). V lost 8 bases and J 2 bases, leaving 12 bases between the germline ends. CDR1 and CDR2 from the germline V gene are SGHAT and FQNNGV. The CDR3 is 13 residues long. Full variable domain (rest looked up from reference TRBV11-2 and TRBJ2-5): EAGVAQSPRYKIIEKRQSVAFWCNPISGHATLYWYQQILGQGPKLLIQFQNNGVVDDSQLPKDRFSAERLKGVDSTLKIQPAKLEDSAVYLCASLDRRQETQYFGPGTRLLVL.